Described below is a single T cell receptor beta chain sequence and its context. This sample is part of a study of blood T cell repertoires in COVID-19. Overall study context: Collection of acute and convalescent COVID-19 samples took place in the United States, Italy and Spain. Sources were T cells, B-cell-depleted T cells, or PBMCs; the material itself was cDNA or gDNA.

Those designated as exposed participants met a COVID-19 case within 2 weeks before study entry. The repertoire was sequenced with immunoSEQ multiplex PCR; TCRdb's copy has only in-frame clones and lacks some. The sample consists of roughly 150,000 clones, about 85% of them appearing once. V was clipped by 5 bases and J by 4 bases, with 9 bases between them. Germline V gene lookup returns CDR1 LNHDA and CDR2 SQIVND (reference sequence). The CDR3 has 13 residues. The source of this sequence is a woman aged 35 to 49 who had been exposed to COVID-19. The chain links TRBV19 to TRBJ1-5, with D possibly being TRBD1 (6 bases). Sequences were obtained from PBMCs or T cells enriched from blood (not recorded which). The DNA of the CDR3 is TGTGCCAGTAGTCGGACAGAGAATCAGCCCCAGCATTTT. It encodes CASSRTENQPQHF.